The 15 T cell receptor beta chains reported below all come from one sample, sequenced in a study of human T cells and chemical hapten exposure. TCRdb reprocessed the RACE reads via MiXCR and lists one record per CDR3 protein. The sample comprises about 69,000 distinct CDR3 sequences, 10% of which are singletons, and 6.8% rests with the top ten. Time point specified: patch test 2, 6 weeks after DPC sensitization. As to treatment: therapeutic diphenylcyclopropenone sensitization with weekly scalp DPC. This sample comprised whole blood, obtained in connection with sensitization to the hapten diphenylcyclopropenone (DPC). The receptors originated from a woman in her 50s with alopecia areata. Some clones in this sample may be carry-over from other donors' samples.

The V gene is TRBV20-1, the J gene TRBJ2-7; D gene unclear. The CDR3 sequence is 12 residues long. V lost 2 bases and J lost 3, with 8 bases in between. Germline lookup yields CDR1 DFQATT and CDR2 SNEGSKA (reference sequence). The CDR3 DNA reads as TGCAGTGCTAGAATTGACGGCTACGAGCAGTACTTC. Protein sequence: CSARIDGYEQYF.

This clonotype was found many times. This rearrangement joins TRBV24-1 to TRBJ2-3; 8 nucleotides line up with TRBD2. V was pared by 0 bases and J by 4 bases, with 5 bases of the junction left unmatched. CDR3 length equals 16 residues. Germline V CDR1 and CDR2: KGHDR, SFDVKD. The CDR3 region is CATSDLRREGPDTQYF. CDR3 DNA: TGTGCCACCAGTGATTTGCGACGGGAGGGCCCAGATACGCAGTATTTT.

This clonotype was detected many times. The V call is TRBV5-1, the J call TRBJ2-5, with 9 positions matching TRBD1. The germline V gene encodes CDR1 SGHRS and CDR2 YFSETQ. V shed 0 bases, J shed 4 bases, and the junction held 7 bases outside the gene matches. This CDR3 has 16 amino acids. CDR3 sequence: CASSLAHGQGIETQYF. DNA of the CDR3: TGCGCCAGCAGCTTGGCCCACGGACAGGGGATAGAGACCCAGTACTTC. Filled out from reference TRBV5-1 and TRBJ2-5, the complete variable domain reads KAGVTQTPRYLIKTRGQQVTLSCSPISGHRSVSWYQQTPGQGLQFLFEYFSETQRNKGNFPGRFSGRQFSNSRSEMNVSTLELGDSALYLCASSLAHGQGIETQYFGPGTRLLVL.

This clonotype was found many times. V is TRBV27 and J is TRBJ2-7, with D perhaps being TRBD1 or TRBD2 (5 bases each). V gave up 6 bases and J gave up 7 bases, with 13 bases separating them. CDR3 length equals 12 residues. Germline V CDR1 and CDR2: MNHEY, SMNVEV (reference sequence). CDR3 residues: CASSDRGLEQYF. The DNA of the CDR3 is TGTGCCAGCAGCGACCGGGGCCTAGAGCAGTACTTC.

This clonotype was seen many times. The rearrangement joins TRBV4-1 to TRBJ1-5; D is uncertain. This CDR3 comprises 16 residues. V lost 3 bases to trimming and J lost 3 bases, with 15 bases between them. Looked up from germline, CDR1 is MGHRA and CDR2 is YSYEKL. The CDR3 sequence is CASSQPTRMPNQPQHF. The CDR3 nucleotides read TGCGCCAGCAGCCAGCCGACACGGATGCCCAATCAGCCCCAGCATTTT.

The gene calls are TRBV7-3 and TRBJ2-1; possibly TRBD2 for D (5 bases). The CDR3 consists of 16 residues. The V gene lost 2 bases and the J gene lost 10 bases, with 21 bases spanning the gap. The V gene's germline CDR1 is SGHTA and CDR2 FQGTGA. CDR3: CASSLLASLPVEEQFF. The CDR3 coding sequence is TGTGCCAGCAGCTTATTGGCTAGCCTGCCCGTCGAGGAGCAGTTCTTC.

This clonotype was observed at least ten times. The chain combines TRBV7-6 with TRBJ1-1; 9 bases are a match to TRBD1. The junction had 14 bases not matched to a gene; V was cut back by 5 bases and J by 7 bases. The CDR3 length is 16 residues. Per germline, CDR1 SGHVS and CDR2 FNYEAQ. CDR3 sequence: CASSPPMSQGASEAFF. The CDR3 DNA reads as TGTGCCAGCAGCCCGCCCATGTCACAGGGGGCGAGTGAAGCTTTCTTT.

Remarks on this clonotype: The junction does not match germline at one end; this may be a read error. The genes are TRBV6-4 and TRBJ1-4; a weak D match, TRBD1 (5 bases). The V gene's germline CDR1 is MRHNA and CDR2 SNTAGT. The CDR3 has 14 amino acids. The CDR3 loop reads CVSTRTRSKEKLFF. CDR3 DNA sequence: TGTGTCAGCACCCGGACAAGGTCTAAGGAAAAACTGTTTTTT.

This clonotype was recorded many times. V and J are TRBV19 and TRBJ2-5, with TRBD1 matching over 9 bases. Germline values: CDR1 LNHDA, CDR2 SQIVND (reference sequence). V trimming: 5 bases; J trimming: 5 bases; junction bases outside the gene matches: 6. CDR3 length: 14 amino acids. CDR3 loop: CASSGSTGGETQYF. The CDR3 DNA is TGTGCCAGTAGTGGATCGACAGGGGGGGAGACCCAGTACTTC.

This clonotype turned up a few times. The chain uses TRBV27 and TRBJ2-5, with 12 bases identical to TRBD2. This CDR3 spans 17 amino acids. V lost 5 bases to trimming and J lost 5 bases; unmatched junction nucleotides: 12. The germline V gene has CDR1 MNHEY and CDR2 SMNVEV (reference sequence). Here the CDR3 DNA reads TGTGCCAGCAGTCCAATGACTAGCGGGAGAGTGGGGGAGACCCAGTACTTC. Translation: CASSPMTSGRVGETQYF.

J is TRBJ2-1 and V is TRBV2; 12 bases map to TRBD2. The V gene's germline CDR1 is SNHLY and CDR2 FYNNEI. V dropped 8 bases and J dropped 7; count of bases not matched to a gene: 9. The CDR3 is made up of 15 amino acids. Here the CDR3 DNA reads TGTGCCAGCCGAGGGTTCCTAGCGGGAGGGAATGAGCAGTTCTTC. Its protein is CASRGFLAGGNEQFF. Drawing the rest from reference TRBV2 and TRBJ2-1, the complete variable domain is EPEVTQTPSHQVTQMGQEVILRCVPISNHLYFYWYRQILGQKVEFLVSFYNNEISEKSEIFDDQFSVERPDGSNFTLKIRSTKLEDSAMYFCASRGFLAGGNEQFFGPGTRLTVL.

The sample holds many counts of this clonotype. The rearrangement joins TRBV20-1 to TRBJ1-2; 8 bases are shared with TRBD1. This CDR3 region has 14 residues. The junction had 7 bases not matched to a gene; V was cut back by 2 bases and J by 5 bases. Germline lookup yields CDR1 DFQATT and CDR2 SNEGSKA (reference sequence). CDR3 region: CSARTQGAEYGYTF. The CDR3 region has the DNA TGCAGTGCTAGAACCCAGGGGGCAGAATATGGCTACACCTTC.

The chain couples TRBV28 to TRBJ1-2; D is ambiguous. Germline CDR1 is MDHEN and CDR2 is SYDVKM. The CDR3 is 12 residues long. V gave up 6 bases and J gave up 2 bases, with 7 bases separating them. The CDR3 here is CASRSGNYGYTF. In DNA, the CDR3 is TGTGCCAGCAGGTCGGGAAACTATGGCTACACCTTC.

This clonotype was found many times. J is TRBJ1-5 and V is TRBV20-1; D call uncertain. Trimming removed 0 bases from V and 5 bases from J, with 5 bases in between. Germline V CDR1 and CDR2: DFQATT, SNEGSKA (reference sequence). This CDR3 contains 12 residues. The CDR3 sequence: CSAREPDQPQHF. CDR3 bases: TGCAGTGCTAGAGAACCGGATCAGCCCCAGCATTTT.

The V call is TRBV10-1, the J call TRBJ2-7, with TRBD2 as a possible D gene (6 bases). Germline assignment: CDR1 WNHNN and CDR2 SYGVQD (reference sequence). Trimming took off 5 bases at V and 0 bases at J, with 8 bases between the two ends. The CDR3 has 13 amino acids. The DNA for the CDR3 is TGCGCCAGCAGTCCTAGCGACTCCTACGAGCAGTACTTC. Its protein is CASSPSDSYEQYF.